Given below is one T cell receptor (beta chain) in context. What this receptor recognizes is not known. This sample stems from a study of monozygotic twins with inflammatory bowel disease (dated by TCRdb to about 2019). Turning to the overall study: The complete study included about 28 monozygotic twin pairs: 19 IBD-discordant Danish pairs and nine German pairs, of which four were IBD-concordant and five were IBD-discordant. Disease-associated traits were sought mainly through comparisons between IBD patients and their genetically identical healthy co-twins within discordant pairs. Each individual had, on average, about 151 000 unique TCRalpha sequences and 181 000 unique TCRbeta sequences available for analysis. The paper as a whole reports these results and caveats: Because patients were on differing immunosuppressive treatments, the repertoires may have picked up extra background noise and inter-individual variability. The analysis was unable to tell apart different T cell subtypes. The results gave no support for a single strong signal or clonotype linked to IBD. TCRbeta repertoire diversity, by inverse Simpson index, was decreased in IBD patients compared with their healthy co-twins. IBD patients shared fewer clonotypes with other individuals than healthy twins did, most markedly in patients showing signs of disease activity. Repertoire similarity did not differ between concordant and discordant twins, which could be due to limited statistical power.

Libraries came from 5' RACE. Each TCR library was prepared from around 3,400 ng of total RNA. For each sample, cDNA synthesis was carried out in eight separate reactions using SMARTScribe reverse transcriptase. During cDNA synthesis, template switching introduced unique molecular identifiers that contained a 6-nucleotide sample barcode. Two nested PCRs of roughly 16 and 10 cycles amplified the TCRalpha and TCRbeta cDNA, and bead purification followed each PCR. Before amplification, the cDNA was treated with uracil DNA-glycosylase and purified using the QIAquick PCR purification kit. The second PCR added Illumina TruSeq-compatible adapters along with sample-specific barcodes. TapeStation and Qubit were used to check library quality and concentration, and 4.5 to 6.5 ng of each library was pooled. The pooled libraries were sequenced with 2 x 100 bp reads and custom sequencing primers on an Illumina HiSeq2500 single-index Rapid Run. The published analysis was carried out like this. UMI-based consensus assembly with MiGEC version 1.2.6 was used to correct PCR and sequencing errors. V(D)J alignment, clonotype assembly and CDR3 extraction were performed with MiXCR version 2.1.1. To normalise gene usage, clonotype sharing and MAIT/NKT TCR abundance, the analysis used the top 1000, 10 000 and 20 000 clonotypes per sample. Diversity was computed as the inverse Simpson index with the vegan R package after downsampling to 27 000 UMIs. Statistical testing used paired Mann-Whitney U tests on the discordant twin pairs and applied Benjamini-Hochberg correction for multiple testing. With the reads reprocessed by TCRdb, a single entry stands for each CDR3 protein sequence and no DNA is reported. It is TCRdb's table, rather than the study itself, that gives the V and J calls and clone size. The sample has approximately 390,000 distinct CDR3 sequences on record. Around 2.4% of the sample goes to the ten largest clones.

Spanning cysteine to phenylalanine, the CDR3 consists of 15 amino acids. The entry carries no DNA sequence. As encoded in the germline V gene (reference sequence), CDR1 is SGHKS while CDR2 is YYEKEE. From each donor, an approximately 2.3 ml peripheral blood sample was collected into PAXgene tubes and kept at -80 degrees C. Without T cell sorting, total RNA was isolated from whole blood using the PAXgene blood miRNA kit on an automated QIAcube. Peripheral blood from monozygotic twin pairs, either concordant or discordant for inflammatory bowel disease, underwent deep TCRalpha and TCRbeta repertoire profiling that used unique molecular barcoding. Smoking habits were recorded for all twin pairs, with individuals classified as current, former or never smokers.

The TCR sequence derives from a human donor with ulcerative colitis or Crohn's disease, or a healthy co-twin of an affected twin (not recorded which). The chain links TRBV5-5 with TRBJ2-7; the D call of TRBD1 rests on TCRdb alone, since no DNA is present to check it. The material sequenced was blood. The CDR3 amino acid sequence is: CASSRDRARSYEQYF.